Below, 32 T cell receptor beta chains from the same sample are listed, as sequenced in a study of graft-versus-host responses after intestinal transplantation. No antigen has been identified for these receptors. Produced via immunoSEQ multiplex PCR; TCRdb's table is partial and in-frame only. The table shows about 99,000 clones, with 80% to 95% occurring only once. The material was unstimulated CD8+ T cells sorted from spleen or lymph node cells, obtained before transplant. The receptors shown here come from a human donor who was the organ donor for an intestinal transplant.

The chain couples TRBV4-1 to TRBJ1-1; D remains ambiguous. Germline values: CDR1 MGHRA, CDR2 YSYEKL. The ends were cut back, 6 bases at V and 1 base at J, with 6 bases in the middle. There are 12 residues in the CDR3. CDR3 residues: CASSRENTEAFF. DNA of the CDR3: TGCGCCAGCAGTCGAGAGAACACTGAAGCTTTCTTT.

The chain recombines TRBV5-4 with TRBJ2-3, with TRBD2 matching over 11 bases. The CDR3 sequence is 16 residues long. The ends lost 2 bases at V and 4 bases at J; junction bases unmatched: 6. CDR1 and CDR2 from the germline V gene are SGHNT and YYREEE (reference sequence). The CDR3 region is CASSFDSGGASDTQYF. CDR3 nucleotides: TGTGCCAGCAGCTTCGATAGCGGGGGGGCATCAGATACGCAGTATTTT.

This clone was seen just once. This chain links TRBV28 with TRBJ2-3; D gene ambiguous. This CDR3 comprises 13 residues. Germline values: CDR1 MDHEN, CDR2 SYDVKM. Trimming stripped 1 base from V and 2 bases from J, with 4 bases between. This CDR3 is CASSLSVTDTQYF. The CDR3 DNA follows: TGTGCCAGCAGTTTATCCGTCACAGATACGCAGTATTTT.

This chain links TRBV5-6 with TRBJ2-7, with a possible D match to TRBD2 (6 bases). The germline gives CDR1 SGHDT, CDR2 YYEEEE. Trimming pared 0 bases from V and 6 bases from J, leaving 10 bases between. This CDR3 region has 13 residues. The CDR3 region is CASSLGGLLEQYF. Written as DNA, the CDR3 is TGTGCCAGCAGCTTGGGGGGACTTCTCGAGCAGTACTTC.

V is TRBV19 and J is TRBJ2-7; TRBD2 agrees at 8 bases. Germline loops: CDR1 LNHDA, CDR2 SQIVND (reference sequence). This CDR3 has 13 amino acids. The V and J ends lost 2 bases and 6 bases, in that order; junction bases with no gene match: 3. The CDR3 is CASSIRLAREQYF. The CDR3 DNA sequence: TGTGCCAGTAGTATAAGACTAGCGCGCGAGCAGTACTTC.

CDR3 residues: CASSYSMGGGGEQFF. The CDR3, as DNA: TGTGCCAGCAGTTACTCGATGGGGGGAGGTGGTGAGCAGTTCTTC. The chain links TRBV6-5 to TRBJ2-1; the D gene is possibly TRBD2 (6 bases). The CDR3 sequence is 15 residues long. Trimming pared 0 bases from V and 9 bases from J, leaving 15 bases between. Germline values: CDR1 MNHEY, CDR2 SVGAGI.

This sequence joins TRBV11-2 and TRBJ2-1, with 7 bases aligning to TRBD2. Germline CDR1 reads SGHAT; CDR2 reads FQNNGV. This CDR3 is built from 16 residues. Losses at the gene ends were 7 bases for V and 4 bases for J; bases not matched to a gene: 13. The CDR3 bases are TGTGCCAGCAATCTTAATCCCGGGACTAATTACAATGAGCAGTTCTTC. It codes for CASNLNPGTNYNEQFF.

The J gene is TRBJ2-7, the V gene TRBV7-8; TRBD1 aligns across 9 bases. V lost 3 bases to trimming and J lost 3 bases; unmatched junction nucleotides: 6. Germline V gene lookup returns CDR1 SGHVS and CDR2 FQNEAQ. The CDR3 totals 15 residues. CDR3 nucleotide sequence: TGTGCCAGCAGCTTTGTACAGGGGGCTAACTACGAGCAGTACTTC. Translated: CASSFVQGANYEQYF.

In its sample, this clone was seen a few times. The rearrangement joins TRBV4-1 to TRBJ1-1; 8 nucleotides align to TRBD1. Per germline, CDR1 MGHRA and CDR2 YSYEKL. The length of the CDR3 is 12 residues. V was pared by 4 bases and J by 11 bases, with 6 bases of the junction left unmatched. The CDR3 nucleotides read TGCGCCAGCAGCCGAGAAACAGGGGGGGCTTTCTTT. The encoded protein is CASSRETGGAFF.

This clone appeared a few times. This sequence joins TRBV5-5 and TRBJ2-7, with D possibly TRBD1 on 6 matching bases. The CDR3 consists of 14 residues. Trimming removed 0 bases from V and 2 bases from J, with 9 bases in between. Germline V CDR1 and CDR2: SGHKS, YYEKEE (reference sequence). Written as DNA, the CDR3 is TGTGCCAGCAGCTTGGCAGGGGCGACCTACGAGCAGTACTTC. Amino acid sequence: CASSLAGATYEQYF.

The chain has TRBV6-5 and TRBJ2-7; D may be TRBD1 (6 bases). This CDR3 spans 15 amino acids. In germline, CDR1 is MNHEY, CDR2 SVGAGI. The V end was cut by 2 bases, the J end by 2 bases, with 13 bases between. The CDR3 nucleotides read TGTGCCAGCAGTTACGGGCAGGGGTTAACCTACGAGCAGTACTTC. Translation: CASSYGQGLTYEQYF.

This clone was seen only a few times. The chain is built from TRBV5-4 and TRBJ2-7; 10 bases align to TRBD1. The CDR3 spans 16 residues. Trimming cost V 7 bases and J 2 bases; bases outside gene matches: 12. Germline-derived CDR1 and CDR2 are SGHNT and YYREEE (reference sequence). The DNA of the CDR3 is TGTGCCAGCCAACAACGAGACAGGGGGCTTCCCTACGAGCAGTACTTC. Translating it yields CASQQRDRGLPYEQYF.

The J gene is TRBJ1-2, the V gene TRBV6-5, with TRBD1 matching over 11 bases. The CDR3 spans 13 residues. Germline values: CDR1 MNHEY, CDR2 SVGAGI. The V gene end was trimmed by 4 bases and the J gene end by 6 bases; junction bases not matched to a gene: 1. This chain's CDR3 is CASSWGQGDGYTF. The CDR3 DNA is TGTGCCAGCAGTTGGGGACAGGGGGATGGCTACACCTTC.

The V call is TRBV7-9, the J call TRBJ2-7; no firm D call. The CDR3 has 15 amino acids. The germline V gene has CDR1 SEHNR and CDR2 FQNEAQ (reference sequence). V dropped 1 base and J dropped 3 bases, with 13 bases sitting between them. DNA of the CDR3: TGTGCCAGCAGCTTAGGAGGTGTCGAAAGCTACGAGCAGTACTTC. Residues: CASSLGGVESYEQYF.

J is TRBJ1-2 and V is TRBV27; D gene ambiguous. The V gene's germline CDR1 is MNHEY and CDR2 SMNVEV (reference sequence). This CDR3 is built from 16 residues. Trimming pared 5 bases from V and 0 bases from J, leaving 16 bases between. The CDR3 sequence: CASSPQWRASNYGYTF. The CDR3 DNA is TGTGCCAGCAGTCCCCAATGGAGGGCCTCTAACTATGGCTACACCTTC.

The chain is built from TRBV15 and TRBJ2-1, with 7 bases that match TRBD1. The germline V gene has CDR1 LNHNV and CDR2 YYDKDF (reference sequence). The CDR3 totals 20 residues. V lost 3 bases and J lost 1; bases outside the gene matches: 18. CDR3 in amino acids: CATSRDSTGNRRGSYNEQFF. The CDR3 DNA follows: TGTGCCACCAGCAGGGACTCGACAGGGAATCGAAGAGGATCCTACAATGAGCAGTTCTTC. Full variable domain (outside the CDR3, taken from reference TRBV15 and TRBJ2-1): DAMVIQNPRYQVTQFGKPVTLSCSQTLNHNVMYWYQQKSSQAPKLLFHYYDKDFNNEADTPDNFQSRRPNTSFCFLDIRSPGLGDTAMYLCATSRDSTGNRRGSYNEQFFGPGTRLTVL.

The chain couples TRBV11-2 to TRBJ2-1; TRBD2 matches at 8 bases. Trimming at V came to 5 bases and at J to 4 bases, leaving 10 bases not matched to a gene. Germline V gene lookup returns CDR1 SGHAT and CDR2 FQNNGV. The CDR3 has 16 residues. The CDR3: CASSHGTSVRYNEQFF. Here the CDR3 DNA reads TGTGCCAGCAGCCACGGGACTAGTGTTCGATACAATGAGCAGTTCTTC.

This chain uses TRBV25-1 with TRBJ1-2; TRBD1 agrees at 7 bases. This CDR3 comprises 16 residues. Germline V gene lookup returns CDR1 MGHDK and CDR2 SYGVNS. J gave up 9 bases and V 0 bases, and 13 bases lay outside the gene matches. DNA of the CDR3: TGTGCCAGCAGTGAATATTTCACAGGGGATTCTATGAGCTACACCTTC. This translates into CASSEYFTGDSMSYTF.

The chain has TRBV19 and TRBJ2-5, with D perhaps matching TRBD2 (5 bases). This CDR3 has 13 residues. CDR1 is LNHDA and CDR2 is SQIVND in the germline V gene (reference sequence). Between the trimmed V and J ends, which lost 5 bases and 4 bases, there was a span of 11 bases. The CDR3 loop reads CASSEGIGETQYF. The DNA for the CDR3 is TGTGCCAGTAGTGAGGGAATTGGAGAGACCCAGTACTTC.

The J gene is TRBJ1-2, the V gene TRBV6-5; 7 nucleotides agree with TRBD1. V lost 4 bases and J lost 4; bases outside the gene matches: 6. The CDR3 loop spans 14 amino acids. The germline V gene has CDR1 MNHEY and CDR2 SVGAGI. The CDR3 DNA reads as TGTGCCAGCAGTTTTGGACAGGCGTTCTATGGCTACACCTTC. This translates into CASSFGQAFYGYTF.

The chain is built from TRBV27 and TRBJ2-1, with 9 bases aligning to TRBD2. The CDR3 length is 15 residues. CDR1 and CDR2 from the germline V gene are MNHEY and SMNVEV (reference sequence). V dropped 8 bases and J dropped 5; count of bases not matched to a gene: 10. The CDR3 DNA sequence: TGTGCCAGCGCAGAGGCGGGGGGGCCCAACAATGAGCAGTTCTTC. Amino acids: CASAEAGGPNNEQFF.

The chain couples TRBV12-5 to TRBJ1-3, with D possibly being TRBD1 (5 bases). Trimming removed 7 bases at V and 2 bases at J, with 15 bases between. The CDR3 sequence is 15 residues long. The germline CDR1 and CDR2 sequences are LGHNT and FRNRAP. Here the CDR3 reads CASASPTGTGNTIYF. CDR3 coding DNA: TGTGCTAGTGCTTCCCCTACAGGTACTGGAAACACCATATATTTT.

This clone was found a few times. This chain links TRBV2 with TRBJ1-5; D might be TRBD1 (5 bases). The CDR3 is 14 residues long. Trimming removed 5 bases at V and 0 bases at J, with 8 bases between. Germline V gene lookup returns CDR1 SNHLY and CDR2 FYNNEI. The CDR3 loop is CASSKGYSNQPQHF. The CDR3 DNA reads TGTGCCAGCAGTAAGGGGTATAGCAATCAGCCCCAGCATTTT.

The gene calls are TRBV5-1 and TRBJ2-1; D unresolved. The CDR3 has 14 amino acids. CDR1 SGHRS and CDR2 YFSETQ come from the germline V gene. Trimming removed 5 bases at V and 0 bases at J, with 9 bases between. CDR3 sequence (DNA): TGCGCCAGCAGGATCGGTAGCTCCTACAATGAGCAGTTCTTC. Translation gives CASRIGSSYNEQFF. Using reference TRBV5-1 and TRBJ2-1 for the parts outside the CDR3, the full variable domain is KAGVTQTPRYLIKTRGQQVTLSCSPISGHRSVSWYQQTPGQGLQFLFEYFSETQRNKGNFPGRFSGRQFSNSRSEMNVSTLELGDSALYLCASRIGSSYNEQFFGPGTRLTVL.

The CDR3 loop reads CASSEPGSGEQYF. As DNA, the CDR3 is TGTGCCAGCAGTGAACCGGGCTCAGGGGAGCAGTACTTC. This sequence joins TRBV2 and TRBJ2-7; D perhaps matches TRBD1 (5 bases). The CDR3 sequence is 13 residues long. With 2 bases removed from V and 7 bases from J, the gap between germline ends came to 12 bases. Looked up from germline, CDR1 is SNHLY and CDR2 is FYNNEI.

The chain has TRBV20-1 and TRBJ2-7; possibly TRBD1 for D (5 bases). The V end lost 3 bases, the J end lost 4 bases, and 7 bases lay between the germline ends. The CDR3 runs 11 residues. Germline values: CDR1 DFQATT, CDR2 SNEGSKA (reference sequence). The CDR3 DNA follows: TGCAGTGCTAGTAGGGGTTACGAGCAGTACTTC. Protein sequence: CSASRGYEQYF.

This chain connects TRBV2 to TRBJ2-5; 9 bases match TRBD2. The CDR3 spans 16 residues. J lost 1 base, V lost 3 bases, and 6 bases had no gene match. Germline CDR1 SNHLY, CDR2 FYNNEI. The CDR3 loop reads CASSDGAGGLQETQYF. CDR3 sequence (DNA): TGTGCCAGCAGTGATGGAGCGGGAGGCCTCCAAGAGACCCAGTACTTC.

V and J are TRBV28 and TRBJ2-1, with 10 bases fitting TRBD2. The CDR3 extends over 19 amino acids. CDR1 MDHEN and CDR2 SYDVKM come from the germline V gene. V lost 3 bases to trimming and J lost 0 bases; unmatched junction nucleotides: 11. The CDR3 loop is CASSLYGLAERTSYNEQFF. CDR3 bases: TGTGCCAGCAGTTTGTACGGACTAGCGGAGCGTACCTCCTACAATGAGCAGTTCTTC.

The rearrangement uses TRBV29-1 and TRBJ2-1; D might be TRBD2 (5 bases). V lost 3 bases and J 2 bases, leaving 20 bases between the germline ends. From germline, CDR1 is SQVTM and CDR2 ANQGSEA. The CDR3 sequence is 17 residues long. The CDR3 is CSVDIVARRATYNEQFF. In DNA, the CDR3 is TGCAGCGTTGATATAGTTGCCAGGCGGGCCACCTACAATGAGCAGTTCTTC.

The J gene is TRBJ2-3, the V gene TRBV5-1; D remains unclear. The CDR3 is made up of 14 amino acids. The germline gives CDR1 SGHRS, CDR2 YFSETQ. V was shortened by 1 base and J by 0 bases, with 6 bases between the two germline ends. CDR3 sequence: CASSLTVSTDTQYF. The CDR3 DNA reads TGCGCCAGCAGCTTGACAGTTAGCACAGATACGCAGTATTTT.

The chain employs TRBV11-2 and TRBJ1-2; maybe TRBD1 (5 bases). Trimming took 5 bases from V and 5 from J, leaving 15 bases between them. Germline CDR1 is SGHAT and CDR2 is FQNNGV. The CDR3 has 14 amino acids. The CDR3 nucleotides are TGTGCCAGCAGCGGCGGGACGGAACCTTATGGCTACACCTTC. It encodes CASSGGTEPYGYTF.

The chain combines TRBV28 with TRBJ2-3, with no clear D. The CDR3 has 16 residues. The germline CDR1 and CDR2 sequences are MDHEN and SYDVKM. V was trimmed by 1 base and J by 4 bases, leaving 15 bases between them. The CDR3 region is CASSLFVGWWADTQYF. DNA of the CDR3: TGTGCCAGCAGTTTATTCGTCGGGTGGTGGGCAGATACGCAGTATTTT.